The present TCR beta chain was sequenced within a study of cytomegalovirus exposure and HLA in healthy donors. PCR used 60 Vbeta primers and 13 Jbeta primers. Data came from immunoSEQ multiplex PCR; TCRdb stores just in-frame clones and leaves some out. The repertoire holds roughly 190,000 clones, with 60% to 85% as singletons. J was trimmed by 0 bases and V by 0 bases; bases with no gene match: 12. The CDR3 runs to 20 residues. The chain recombines TRBV5-3 with TRBJ1-6, with TRBD1 identical over 7 bases. TRBV5-3 is an ORF for which the function is uncertain. The specimen sequenced was PBMCs. The receptor's source is a woman under 30 in good health and CMV-seronegative. The CDR3 DNA sequence: TGTGCCAGAAGCTTGGGTGGACAGGAAACTAATGGCTCCTATAATTCACCCCTCCACTTT. This sequence encodes CARSLGGQETNGSYNSPLHF.